Listed below are T cell receptor beta chains from one sample, sequenced in a study of CD8 T cells in Susac syndrome. TCRdb itself ran the immunoSEQ multiplex PCR reads through MiXCR, one entry per CDR3 protein. The sample includes some 260,000 distinct CDR3 sequences, roughly 85% of them seen just once. The sample taken for sequencing was CD8+ T cells from PBMCs. The source is a human donor with multiple sclerosis. CDR3s include the opening cysteine and the closing phenylalanine or tryptophan.

cdr3_aa,v_call
CASSLDSFYEQYF,TRBV7-9
CASSPGRAGELFF,TRBV6-1
CASSFSWEQYF,TRBV28
CASSYRGGELFF,TRBV6-5
CASSTSGTDYYNEQFF,TRBV5-1
CASSVGLAGIYEQFF,TRBV9
CASSPGTENYEQYF,TRBV4-1
CASTDSGSGYTF,TRBV9
CASSEAAGYSEAFF,TRBV6-1
CASSSGLVIYEQYF,TRBV7-9
CASSVDDLVAGLETQYF,TRBV9
CASSIDLESNEKLFF,TRBV19
CSIIVGGPWNEQFF,TRBV29-1
CASSLKFEQFF,TRBV11-2
CASSLVSVDEQFF,TRBV28
CAASTGTTNTGELFF,TRBV19
CASSGLGALSSYNEQFF,TRBV6-1
CSVEEGPAQYF,TRBV29-1
CASSVSAGVEVYEQYF,TRBV27
CASRRSGRFNEQFF,TRBV27
CASSLSAVYGYTF,TRBV27
CASSPRVSTYEQYF,TRBV9
CASSLDRLSEKLFF,TRBV27
CASSGQGPNTEAFF,TRBV7-9
CASSLPPGRETQYF,TRBV7-2
CASSFPSGSIYNEQFF,TRBV27
CASSTSGRGFYNEQFF,TRBV5-1
CASTTPGPDGAEQYF,TRBV19
CASGEIGTDHSNQPQHF,TRBV6-1
CANTQGPGTEAFF,TRBV12-3/TRBV12-4
CSGSFGGAYHGYTF,TRBV29-1
CASSFRDIYGYTF,TRBV7-9
CASRVAGEGYNEQFF,TRBV2
CSVAERLAGGQETQYF,TRBV29-1
CATADADQETQYF,TRBV15
CASSIIGVGRGSHYEQYF,TRBV19
CATYGVEGDRGHGELFF,TRBV7-9
CASSSGTGYGEQFF,TRBV5-4
CASIGGTQYF,TRBV25-1
CASSLPPSGANVLTF,TRBV7-9
CSARKAGAPLYEQYF,TRBV20-1
CASSLEIADLRTDTQYF,TRBV5-1
CAWSPREGYEQYF,TRBV30
CVSSRPAGSSYEQYF,TRBV7-9
CSASNRGTYEQYF,TRBV20-1
CAGSPRGMNTEAFF,TRBV4-1
CASSDLQGNNEQFF,TRBV28
CASSYGTALYNEQFF,TRBV27
CAWSVAENTEAFF,TRBV30